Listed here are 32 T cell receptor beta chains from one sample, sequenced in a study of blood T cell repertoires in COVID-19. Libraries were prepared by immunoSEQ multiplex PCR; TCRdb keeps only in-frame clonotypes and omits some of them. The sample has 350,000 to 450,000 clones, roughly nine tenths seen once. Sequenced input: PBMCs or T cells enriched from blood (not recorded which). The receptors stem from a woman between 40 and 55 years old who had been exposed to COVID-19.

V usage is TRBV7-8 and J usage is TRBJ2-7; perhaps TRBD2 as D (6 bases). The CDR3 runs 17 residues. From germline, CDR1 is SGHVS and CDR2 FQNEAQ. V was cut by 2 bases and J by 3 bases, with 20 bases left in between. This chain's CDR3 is CASSLPPGLRIVYEQYF. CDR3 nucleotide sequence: TGTGCCAGCAGCTTACCTCCGGGACTCCGGATTGTCTACGAGCAGTACTTC.

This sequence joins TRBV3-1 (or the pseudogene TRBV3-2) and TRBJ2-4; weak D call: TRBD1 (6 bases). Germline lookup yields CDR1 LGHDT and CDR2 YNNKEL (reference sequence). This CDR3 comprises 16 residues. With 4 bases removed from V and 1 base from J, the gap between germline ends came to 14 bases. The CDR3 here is CASSRTDLVAKNIQYF. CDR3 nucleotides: TGTGCCAGCAGCCGGACAGACCTCGTGGCCAAAAACATTCAGTACTTC.

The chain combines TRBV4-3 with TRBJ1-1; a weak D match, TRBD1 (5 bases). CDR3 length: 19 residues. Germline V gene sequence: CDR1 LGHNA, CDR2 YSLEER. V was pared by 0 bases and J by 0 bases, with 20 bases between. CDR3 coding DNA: TGCGCCAGCAGCCAAGATGCCTGGGACTCCGGCATAATGAACACTGAAGCTTTCTTT. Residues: CASSQDAWDSGIMNTEAFF.

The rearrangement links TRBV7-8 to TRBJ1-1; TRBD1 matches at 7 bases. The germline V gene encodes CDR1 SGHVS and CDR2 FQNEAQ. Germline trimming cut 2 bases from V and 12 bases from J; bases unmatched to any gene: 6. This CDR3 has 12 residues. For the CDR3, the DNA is TGTGCCAGCAGCTTAAAACAGGGGACAACTTTCTTT. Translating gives CASSLKQGTTFF.

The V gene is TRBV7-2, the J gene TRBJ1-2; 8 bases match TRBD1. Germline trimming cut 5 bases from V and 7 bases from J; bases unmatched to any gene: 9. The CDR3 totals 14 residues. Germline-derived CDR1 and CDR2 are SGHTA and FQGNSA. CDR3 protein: CASSPPDRVSGYTF. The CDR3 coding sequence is TGTGCCAGCAGCCCACCGGACAGGGTTAGTGGCTACACCTTC.

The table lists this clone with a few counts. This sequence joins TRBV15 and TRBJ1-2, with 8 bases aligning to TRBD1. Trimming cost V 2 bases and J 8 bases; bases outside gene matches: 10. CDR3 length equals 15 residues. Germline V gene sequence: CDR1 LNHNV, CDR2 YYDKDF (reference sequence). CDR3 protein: CATSRTAQGAQGYTF. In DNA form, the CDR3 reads TGTGCCACCAGCAGAACTGCTCAGGGGGCGCAGGGCTACACCTTC.

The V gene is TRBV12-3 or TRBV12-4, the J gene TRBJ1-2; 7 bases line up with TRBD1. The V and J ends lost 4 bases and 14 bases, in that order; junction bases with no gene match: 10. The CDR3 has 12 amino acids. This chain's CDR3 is CASSSRDREKTF. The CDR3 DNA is TGTGCCAGCAGTTCCCGAGACAGGGAGAAAACCTTC.

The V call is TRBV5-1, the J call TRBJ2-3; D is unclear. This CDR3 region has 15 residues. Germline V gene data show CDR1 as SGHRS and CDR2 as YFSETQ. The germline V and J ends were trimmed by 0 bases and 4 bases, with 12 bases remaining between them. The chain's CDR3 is CASSLGANRADTQYF. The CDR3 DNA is TGCGCCAGCAGCTTGGGCGCCAACCGGGCAGATACGCAGTATTTT.

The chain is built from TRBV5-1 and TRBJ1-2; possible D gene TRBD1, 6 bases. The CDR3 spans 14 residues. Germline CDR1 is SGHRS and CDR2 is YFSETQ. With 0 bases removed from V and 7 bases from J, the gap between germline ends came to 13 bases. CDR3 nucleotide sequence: TGCGCCAGCAGCTTGGGTGGGGACACCGGTGGCTACACCTTC. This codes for CASSLGGDTGGYTF.

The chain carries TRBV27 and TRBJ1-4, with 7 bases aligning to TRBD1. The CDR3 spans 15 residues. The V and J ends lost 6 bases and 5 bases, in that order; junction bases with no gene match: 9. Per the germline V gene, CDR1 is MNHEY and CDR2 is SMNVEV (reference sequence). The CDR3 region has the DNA TGTGCCAGCAGACCTATACGGGACAGCAATGAAAAACTGTTTTTT. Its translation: CASRPIRDSNEKLFF.

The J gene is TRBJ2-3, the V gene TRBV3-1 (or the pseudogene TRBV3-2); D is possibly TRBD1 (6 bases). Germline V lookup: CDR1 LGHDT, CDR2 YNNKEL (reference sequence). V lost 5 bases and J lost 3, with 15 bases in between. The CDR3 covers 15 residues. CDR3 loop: CASSRTVGFTDTQYF. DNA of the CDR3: TGTGCCAGCAGCAGGACAGTTGGCTTTACAGATACGCAGTATTTT.

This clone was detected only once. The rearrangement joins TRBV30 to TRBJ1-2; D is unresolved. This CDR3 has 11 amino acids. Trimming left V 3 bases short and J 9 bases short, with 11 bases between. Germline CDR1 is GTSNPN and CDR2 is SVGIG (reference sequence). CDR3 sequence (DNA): TGTGCCTGGAGCCGTACCGGTAGCTACACCTTC. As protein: CAWSRTGSYTF.

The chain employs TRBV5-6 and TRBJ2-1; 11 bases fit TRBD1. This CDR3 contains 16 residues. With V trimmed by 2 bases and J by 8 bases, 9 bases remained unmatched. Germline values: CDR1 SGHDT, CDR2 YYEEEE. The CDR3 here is CASSFFGGTGGYEQFF. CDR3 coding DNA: TGTGCCAGCAGCTTTTTTGGTGGGACAGGGGGATATGAGCAGTTCTTC.

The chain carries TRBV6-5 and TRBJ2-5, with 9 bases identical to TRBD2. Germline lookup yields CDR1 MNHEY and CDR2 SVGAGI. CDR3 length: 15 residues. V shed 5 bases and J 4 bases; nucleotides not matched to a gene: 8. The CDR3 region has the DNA TGTGCCAGCAGTCCAGACCTAGCGGGACGAGAGACCCAGTACTTC. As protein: CASSPDLAGRETQYF.

Written as DNA, the CDR3 is TGTGCCAGCAGTTTATGGGGGGGGGTATTAGATGGCTACACCTTC. Amino acids: CASSLWGGVLDGYTF. The gene calls are TRBV27 and TRBJ1-2; D is perhaps TRBD1 (5 bases). V lost 1 base to trimming and J lost 6 bases, with 15 bases between them. The CDR3 is 15 amino acids. CDR1 and CDR2 (germline): MNHEY, SMNVEV (reference sequence).

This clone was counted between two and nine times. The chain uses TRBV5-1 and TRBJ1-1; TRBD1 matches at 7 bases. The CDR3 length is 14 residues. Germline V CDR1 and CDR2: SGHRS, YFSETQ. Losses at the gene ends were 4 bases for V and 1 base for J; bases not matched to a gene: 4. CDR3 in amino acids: CASSLRTGNTEAFF. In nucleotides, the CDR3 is TGCGCCAGCAGCCTGAGGACAGGGAACACTGAAGCTTTCTTT.

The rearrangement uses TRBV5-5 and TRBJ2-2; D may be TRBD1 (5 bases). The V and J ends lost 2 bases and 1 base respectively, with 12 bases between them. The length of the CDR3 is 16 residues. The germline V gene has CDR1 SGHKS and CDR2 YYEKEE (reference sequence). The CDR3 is CASSFGAGWNTGELFF. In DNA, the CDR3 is TGTGCCAGCAGCTTTGGGGCAGGATGGAACACCGGGGAGCTGTTTTTT.

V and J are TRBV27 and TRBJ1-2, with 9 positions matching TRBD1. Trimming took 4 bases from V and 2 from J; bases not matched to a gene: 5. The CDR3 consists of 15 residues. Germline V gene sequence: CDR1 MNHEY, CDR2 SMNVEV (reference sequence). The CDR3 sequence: CASSSYRGPNYGYTF. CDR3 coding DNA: TGTGCCAGCAGTTCCTACAGGGGGCCCAACTATGGCTACACCTTC.

The CDR3 DNA reads TGCAGCGTAGCCGGGACTAATCTATTGGGAAATTACAATGAGCAGTTCTTC. Its protein product is CSVAGTNLLGNYNEQFF. The V gene is TRBV29-1, the J gene TRBJ2-1; TRBD2 aligns across 7 bases. The CDR3 loop spans 17 amino acids. Unmatched junction bases numbered 18, after V lost 6 bases and J lost 4 bases. From germline, CDR1 is SQVTM and CDR2 ANQGSEA.

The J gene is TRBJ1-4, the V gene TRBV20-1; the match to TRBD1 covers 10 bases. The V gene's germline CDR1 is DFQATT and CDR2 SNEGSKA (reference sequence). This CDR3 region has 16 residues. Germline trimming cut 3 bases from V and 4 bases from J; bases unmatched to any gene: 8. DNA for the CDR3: TGCAGTGCTAGTAGGGACAGGGGATCTCGTAATGAAAAACTGTTTTTT. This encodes CSASRDRGSRNEKLFF.

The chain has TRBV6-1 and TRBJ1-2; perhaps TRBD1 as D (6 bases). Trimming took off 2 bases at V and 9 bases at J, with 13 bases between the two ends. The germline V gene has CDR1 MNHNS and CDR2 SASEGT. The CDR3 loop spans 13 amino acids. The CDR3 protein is CASSEQGDTSYTF. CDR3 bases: TGTGCCAGCAGTGAACAAGGGGACACCAGCTACACCTTC.

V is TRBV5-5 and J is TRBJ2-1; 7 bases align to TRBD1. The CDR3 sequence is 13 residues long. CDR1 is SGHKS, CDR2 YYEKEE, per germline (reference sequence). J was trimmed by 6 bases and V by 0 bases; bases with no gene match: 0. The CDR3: CASSLAGGNEQFF. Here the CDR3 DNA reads TGTGCCAGCAGCTTGGCAGGGGGCAATGAGCAGTTCTTC.

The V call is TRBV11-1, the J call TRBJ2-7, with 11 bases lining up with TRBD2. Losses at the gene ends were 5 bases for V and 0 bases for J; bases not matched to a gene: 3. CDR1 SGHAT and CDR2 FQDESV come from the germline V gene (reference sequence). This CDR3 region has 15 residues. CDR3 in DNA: TGTGCCAGCAGCCGAACTAGCGGGGGCTCCTACGAGCAGTACTTC. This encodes CASSRTSGGSYEQYF. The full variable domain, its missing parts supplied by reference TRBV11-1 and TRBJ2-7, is EAEVAQSPRYKITEKSQAVAFWCDPISGHATLYWYRQILGQGPELLVQFQDESVVDDSQLPKDRFSAERLKGVDSTLKIQPAELGDSAMYLCASSRTSGGSYEQYFGPGTRLTVT.

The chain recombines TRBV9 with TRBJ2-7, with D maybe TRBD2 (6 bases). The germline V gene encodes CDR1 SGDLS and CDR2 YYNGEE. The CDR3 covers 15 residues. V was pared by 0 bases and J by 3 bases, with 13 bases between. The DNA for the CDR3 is TGTGCCAGCAGCGTAGGGGGAGGCCCCCTCTACGAGCAGTACTTC. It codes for CASSVGGGPLYEQYF.

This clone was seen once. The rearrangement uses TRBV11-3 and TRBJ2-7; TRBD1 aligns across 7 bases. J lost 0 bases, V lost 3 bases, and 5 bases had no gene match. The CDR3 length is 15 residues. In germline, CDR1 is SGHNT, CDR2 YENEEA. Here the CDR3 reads CASSLDRLASYEQYF. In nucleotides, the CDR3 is TGTGCCAGCAGCTTGGACAGGTTAGCCTCCTACGAGCAGTACTTC.

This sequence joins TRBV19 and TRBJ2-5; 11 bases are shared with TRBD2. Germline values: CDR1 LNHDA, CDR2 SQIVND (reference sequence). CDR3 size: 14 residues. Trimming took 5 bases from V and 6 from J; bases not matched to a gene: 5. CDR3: CASSLAGGPQTQYF. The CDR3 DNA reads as TGTGCCAGTAGTTTAGCGGGAGGGCCGCAGACCCAGTACTTC. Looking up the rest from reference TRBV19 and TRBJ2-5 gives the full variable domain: DGGITQSPKYLFRKEGQNVTLSCEQNLNHDAMYWYRQDPGQGLRLIYYSQIVNDFQKGDIAEGYSVSREKKESFPLTVTSAQKNPTAFYLCASSLAGGPQTQYFGPGTRLLVL.

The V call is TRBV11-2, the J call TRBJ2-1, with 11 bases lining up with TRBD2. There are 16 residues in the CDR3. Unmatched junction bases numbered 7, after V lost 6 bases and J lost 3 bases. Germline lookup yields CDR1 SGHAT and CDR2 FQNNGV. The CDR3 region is CASRTPLAGVYNEQFF. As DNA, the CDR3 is TGTGCCAGCAGAACCCCACTAGCGGGGGTCTACAATGAGCAGTTCTTC.

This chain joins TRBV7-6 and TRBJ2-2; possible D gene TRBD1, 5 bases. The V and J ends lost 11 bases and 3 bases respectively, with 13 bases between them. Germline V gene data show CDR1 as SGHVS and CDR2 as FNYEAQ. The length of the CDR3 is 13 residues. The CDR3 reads CASSGWDTGELFF. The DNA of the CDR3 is TGTGCCTCATCAGGGTGGGACACCGGGGAGCTGTTTTTT.

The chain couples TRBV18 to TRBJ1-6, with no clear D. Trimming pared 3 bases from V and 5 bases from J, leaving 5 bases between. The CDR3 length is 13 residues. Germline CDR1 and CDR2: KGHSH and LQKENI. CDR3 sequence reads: CASSPQNNSPLHF. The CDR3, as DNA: TGTGCCAGCTCACCTCAAAATAATTCACCCCTCCACTTT.

The DNA of the CDR3 is TGTGCCACCAGCAGCAAAACAGGGTTGAACACTGAAGCTTTCTTT. Translating gives CATSSKTGLNTEAFF. The chain has TRBV15 and TRBJ1-1, with D possibly TRBD1 on 6 matching bases. The CDR3 is 15 residues long. V was shortened by 3 bases and J by 0 bases, with 11 bases between the two germline ends. The germline V gene has CDR1 LNHNV and CDR2 YYDKDF (reference sequence).

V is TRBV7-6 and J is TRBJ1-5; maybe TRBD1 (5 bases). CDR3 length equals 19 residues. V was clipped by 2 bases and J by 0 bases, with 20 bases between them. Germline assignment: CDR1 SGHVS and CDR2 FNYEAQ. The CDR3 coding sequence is TGTGCCAGCAGCTTATTCCCAGGGAGGGGAGGTTTTAGCAATCAGCCCCAGCATTTT. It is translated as CASSLFPGRGGFSNQPQHF.

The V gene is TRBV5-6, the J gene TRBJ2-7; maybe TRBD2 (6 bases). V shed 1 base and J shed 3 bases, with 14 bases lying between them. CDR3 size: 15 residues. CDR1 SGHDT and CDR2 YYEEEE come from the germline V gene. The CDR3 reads CASSLRGVGGYEQYF. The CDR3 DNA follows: TGTGCCAGCAGCTTGCGAGGGGTCGGGGGCTACGAGCAGTACTTC.